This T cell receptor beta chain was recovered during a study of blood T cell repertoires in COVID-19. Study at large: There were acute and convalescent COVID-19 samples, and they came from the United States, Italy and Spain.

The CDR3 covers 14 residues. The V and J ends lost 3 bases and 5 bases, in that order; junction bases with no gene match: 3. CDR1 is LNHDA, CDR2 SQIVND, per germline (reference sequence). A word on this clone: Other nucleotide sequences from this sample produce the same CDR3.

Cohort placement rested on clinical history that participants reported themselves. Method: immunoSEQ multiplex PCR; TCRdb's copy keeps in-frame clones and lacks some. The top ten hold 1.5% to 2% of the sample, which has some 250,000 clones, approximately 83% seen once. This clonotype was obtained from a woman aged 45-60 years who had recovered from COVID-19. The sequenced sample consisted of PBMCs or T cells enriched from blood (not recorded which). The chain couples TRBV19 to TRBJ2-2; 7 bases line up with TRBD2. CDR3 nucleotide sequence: TGTGCCAGTAGTATTACCGGGGGGACCGGGGAGCTGTTTTTT. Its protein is CASSITGGTGELFF.